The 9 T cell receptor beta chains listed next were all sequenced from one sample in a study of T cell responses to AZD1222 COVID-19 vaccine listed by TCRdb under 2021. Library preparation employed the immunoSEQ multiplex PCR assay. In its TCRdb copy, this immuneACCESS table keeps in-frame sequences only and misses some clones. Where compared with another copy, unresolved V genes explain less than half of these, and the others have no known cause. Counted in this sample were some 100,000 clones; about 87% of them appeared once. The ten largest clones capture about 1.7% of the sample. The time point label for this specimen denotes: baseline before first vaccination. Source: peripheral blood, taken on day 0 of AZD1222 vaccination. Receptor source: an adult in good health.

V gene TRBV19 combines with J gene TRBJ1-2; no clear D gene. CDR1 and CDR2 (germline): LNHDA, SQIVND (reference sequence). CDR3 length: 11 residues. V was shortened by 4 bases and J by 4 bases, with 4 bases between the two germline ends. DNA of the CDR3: TGTGCCAGTAGTACCCCCTATGGCTACACCTTC. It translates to CASSTPYGYTF.

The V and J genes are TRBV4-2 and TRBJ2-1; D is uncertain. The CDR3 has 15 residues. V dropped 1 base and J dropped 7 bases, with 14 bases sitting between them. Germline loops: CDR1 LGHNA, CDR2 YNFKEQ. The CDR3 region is CASSQAATDPNEQFF. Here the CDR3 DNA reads TGTGCCAGCAGCCAAGCCGCAACAGATCCGAATGAGCAGTTCTTC.

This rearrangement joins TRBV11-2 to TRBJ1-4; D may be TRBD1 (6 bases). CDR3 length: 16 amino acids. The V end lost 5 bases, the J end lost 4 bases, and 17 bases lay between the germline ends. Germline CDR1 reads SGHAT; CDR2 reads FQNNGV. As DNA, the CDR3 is TGTGCCAGCAGCCCAGGGAAGGGGGGAATTAATGAAAAACTGTTTTTT. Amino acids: CASSPGKGGINEKLFF. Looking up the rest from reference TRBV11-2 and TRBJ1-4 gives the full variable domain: EAGVAQSPRYKIIEKRQSVAFWCNPISGHATLYWYQQILGQGPKLLIQFQNNGVVDDSQLPKDRFSAERLKGVDSTLKIQPAKLEDSAVYLCASSPGKGGINEKLFFGSGTQLSVL.

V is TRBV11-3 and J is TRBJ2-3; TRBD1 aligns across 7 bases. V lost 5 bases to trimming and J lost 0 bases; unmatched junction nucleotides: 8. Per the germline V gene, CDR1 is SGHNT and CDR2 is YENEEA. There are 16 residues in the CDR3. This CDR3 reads CASSLLGGLSTDTQYF. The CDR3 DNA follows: TGTGCCAGCAGCCTCTTAGGGGGCCTTAGCACAGATACGCAGTATTTT.

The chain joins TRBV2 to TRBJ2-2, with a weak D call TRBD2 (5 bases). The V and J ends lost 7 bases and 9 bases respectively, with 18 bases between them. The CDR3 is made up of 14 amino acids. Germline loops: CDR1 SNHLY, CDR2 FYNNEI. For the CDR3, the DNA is TGTGCCAGCAACGCTGCGGGTGCCCTCCGGGAGCTGTTTTTT. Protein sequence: CASNAAGALRELFF.

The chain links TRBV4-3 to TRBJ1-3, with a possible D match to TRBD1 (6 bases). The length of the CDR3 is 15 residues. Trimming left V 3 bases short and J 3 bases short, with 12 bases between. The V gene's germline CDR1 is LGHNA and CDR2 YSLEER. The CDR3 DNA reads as TGCGCCAGCAGCCAGATGAGACAGGTTGGAAACACCATATATTTT. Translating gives CASSQMRQVGNTIYF.

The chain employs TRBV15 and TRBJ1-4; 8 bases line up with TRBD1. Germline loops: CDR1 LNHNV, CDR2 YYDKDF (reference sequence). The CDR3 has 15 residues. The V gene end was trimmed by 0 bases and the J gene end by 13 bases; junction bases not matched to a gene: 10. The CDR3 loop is CATSRDGQGRWGLFF. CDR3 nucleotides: TGTGCCACCAGCAGAGACGGACAGGGCCGTTGGGGACTGTTTTTT.

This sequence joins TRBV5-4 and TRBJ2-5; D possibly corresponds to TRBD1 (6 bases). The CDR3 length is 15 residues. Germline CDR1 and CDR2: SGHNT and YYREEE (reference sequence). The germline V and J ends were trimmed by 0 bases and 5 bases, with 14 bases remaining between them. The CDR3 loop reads CASSLGAGVQETQYF. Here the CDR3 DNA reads TGTGCCAGCAGCTTGGGCGCAGGGGTACAGGAGACCCAGTACTTC. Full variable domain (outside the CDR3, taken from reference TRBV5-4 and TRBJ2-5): ETGVTQSPTHLIKTRGQQVTLRCSSQSGHNTVSWYQQALGQGPQFIFQYYREEENGRGNFPPRFSGLQFPNYSSELNVNALELDDSALYLCASSLGAGVQETQYFGPGTRLLVL.

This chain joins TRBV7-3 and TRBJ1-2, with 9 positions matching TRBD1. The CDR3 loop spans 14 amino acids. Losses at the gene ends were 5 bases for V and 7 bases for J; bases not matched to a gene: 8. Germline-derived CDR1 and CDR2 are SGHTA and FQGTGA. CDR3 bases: TGTGCCAGCAGCAACGGACAGGGGACGGGTGGCTACACCTTC. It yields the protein CASSNGQGTGGYTF. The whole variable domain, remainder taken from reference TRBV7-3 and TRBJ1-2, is GAGVSQTPSNKVTEKGKYVELRCDPISGHTALYWYRQSLGQGPEFLIYFQGTGAADDSGLPNDRFFAVRPEGSVSTLKIQRTERGDSAVYLCASSNGQGTGGYTFGSGTRLTVV.